Below are 32 T cell receptor beta chains sequenced from a single sample in a study of T cell changes during pregnancy in multiple sclerosis. Sequencing used immunoSEQ multiplex PCR; TCRdb keeps in-frame clones, though not all of them. The sample has some 81,000 clones, 89% seen once. Sample: peripheral blood, taken before pregnancy. These receptors were collected from a female donor with multiple sclerosis, enrolled in a pregnancy study.

The chain links TRBV6-5 to TRBJ1-1; D is unresolved. CDR3 size: 13 residues. V was cut by 6 bases and J by 1 base, with 9 bases left in between. Germline CDR1 and CDR2: MNHEY and SVGAGI. The CDR3, as DNA: TGTGCCAGCAGCCCAGTCCCGAACACTGAAGCTTTCTTT. This gives the protein CASSPVPNTEAFF.

The CDR3 DNA sequence: TGTGCCAGTACCCCCCCGGGGTTACAAGAGACCCAGTACTTC. Its translation is CASTPPGLQETQYF. The chain is built from TRBV19 and TRBJ2-5; tentative D call: TRBD2 (5 bases). The CDR3 totals 14 residues. Germline values: CDR1 LNHDA, CDR2 SQIVND (reference sequence). V was trimmed by 7 bases and J by 2 bases, leaving 14 bases between them.

This sequence joins TRBV29-1 and TRBJ1-2, with D unclear. Germline CDR1 SQVTM, CDR2 ANQGSEA. Trimming removed 4 bases from V and 2 bases from J, with 11 bases in between. CDR3 length: 13 residues. The CDR3 region is CSVVLGSNYGYTF. CDR3 coding DNA: TGCAGCGTTGTTTTGGGGAGCAACTATGGCTACACCTTC.

The chain couples TRBV5-1 to TRBJ1-6; D might be TRBD1 (6 bases). CDR1 and CDR2 from the germline V gene are SGHRS and YFSETQ. V lost 4 bases, J lost 9 bases, and 11 bases lay in between. The length of the CDR3 is 13 residues. CDR3 sequence: CASSVDRLSPLHF. CDR3 bases: TGCGCCAGCAGCGTCGACAGGCTTTCACCCCTCCACTTT.

The chain uses TRBV13 and TRBJ2-1, with D perhaps TRBD2 (5 bases). The CDR3 is 14 residues long. Trimming left V 5 bases short and J 4 bases short, with 12 bases between. CDR1 PRHDT and CDR2 FYEKMQ come from the germline V gene (reference sequence). The CDR3 protein is CASSLRTGYNEQFF. CDR3 sequence (DNA): TGTGCCAGCAGCCTTCGGACTGGATACAATGAGCAGTTCTTC.

The chain recombines TRBV6-5 with TRBJ1-2; no clear D. V was pared by 0 bases and J by 7 bases, with 9 bases between. The CDR3 runs to 13 residues. Germline CDR1 reads MNHEY; CDR2 reads SVGAGI. CDR3 sequence reads: CASSYSSSGGYTF. The DNA of the CDR3 is TGTGCCAGCAGTTACTCGAGTAGCGGTGGCTACACCTTC.

This chain connects TRBV28 to TRBJ2-2; no reliable D call. This CDR3 is 14 amino acids long. Germline CDR1 is MDHEN and CDR2 is SYDVKM. V lost 6 bases to trimming and J lost 2 bases, with 10 bases between them. CDR3 region: CASSALRNTGELFF. Here the CDR3 DNA reads TGTGCCAGCAGCGCCCTTAGAAACACCGGGGAGCTGTTTTTT.

This rearrangement joins TRBV7-2 to TRBJ2-7; unclear D gene. Germline values: CDR1 SGHTA, CDR2 FQGNSA. V lost 4 bases and J lost 0, with 10 bases in between. This CDR3 has 14 amino acids. As DNA, the CDR3 is TGTGCCAGCAGCTACGTGACTGCCTCCTACGAGCAGTACTTC. Amino acid sequence: CASSYVTASYEQYF.

V and J are TRBV7-2 and TRBJ1-3; perhaps TRBD1 as D (5 bases). This CDR3 spans 15 amino acids. The V end was cut by 6 bases, the J end by 2 bases, with 14 bases between. The germline CDR1 and CDR2 sequences are SGHTA and FQGNSA. CDR3 coding DNA: TGTGCCAGCAGTCGAAGGGTACAGGCTGGAAACACCATATATTTT. Encoded protein: CASSRRVQAGNTIYF.

CDR3 sequence reads: CASSNRGGTDTQYF. The CDR3 coding sequence is TGTGCCAGTAGTAATCGCGGCGGGACAGATACGCAGTATTTT. The chain carries TRBV19 and TRBJ2-3; perhaps TRBD2 as D (5 bases). V gave up 4 bases and J gave up 3 bases, with 11 bases separating them. This CDR3 is built from 14 residues. Germline CDR1 and CDR2: LNHDA and SQIVND (reference sequence).

This clone is a singleton in its sample. The chain uses TRBV11-2 and TRBJ1-3; D is possibly TRBD1 (5 bases). There are 15 residues in the CDR3. V lost 5 bases, J lost 1 base, and 12 bases lay in between. Germline CDR1 and CDR2: SGHAT and FQNNGV. This chain's CDR3 is CASSPLEGSGNTIYF. CDR3 nucleotide sequence: TGTGCCAGCAGCCCGCTGGAGGGGTCTGGAAACACCATATATTTT.

J is TRBJ2-6 and V is TRBV12-2; TRBD2, as called in the table, went unchecked against the DNA. TRBV12-2 is a pseudogene segment. The CDR3 spans 17 residues. CDR3 sequence (DNA): TGTGCAAGTCGCTCCTCACGTAAGCCCTCTGGGGCCAACGTCCTGACTTTC. The encoded protein is CASRSSRKPSGANVLTF.

The gene calls are TRBV5-1 and TRBJ2-6, with TRBD1 matching 9 bases. Trimming removed 3 bases from V and 0 bases from J; junction bases left unmatched: 7. The length of the CDR3 is 18 residues. Germline CDR1 reads SGHRS; CDR2 reads YFSETQ. This CDR3 reads CASSSGGTGYSGANVLTF. CDR3 nucleotide sequence: TGCGCCAGCAGCTCAGGGGGGACAGGGTACTCTGGGGCCAACGTCCTGACTTTC.

This clone was seen a single time. This chain joins TRBV28 and TRBJ1-2, with 7 positions matching TRBD1. This CDR3 region has 14 residues. Germline CDR1 and CDR2: MDHEN and SYDVKM. Trimming took 3 bases from V and 5 from J; bases not matched to a gene: 6. This CDR3 is CASSFEGTVYGYTF. As DNA, the CDR3 is TGTGCCAGCAGTTTTGAGGGGACAGTTTATGGCTACACCTTC.

The chain joins TRBV19 to TRBJ1-2, with TRBD1 identical over 7 bases. CDR3 length: 14 residues. CDR1 and CDR2 (germline): LNHDA, SQIVND (reference sequence). The V segment lost 3 bases and the J segment 3 bases; nucleotides outside the gene matches: 4. CDR3 nucleotides: TGTGCCAGTAGTATCCCGGACAGGTACTATGGCTACACCTTC. It translates to CASSIPDRYYGYTF.

The V call is TRBV7-2, the J call TRBJ1-5; the D is unclear. Trimming pared 5 bases from V and 1 base from J, leaving 18 bases between. The CDR3 spans 17 residues. Germline lookup yields CDR1 SGHTA and CDR2 FQGNSA. CDR3 sequence: CASSDPANPGSNQPQHF. The CDR3 DNA is TGTGCCAGCAGCGACCCGGCCAACCCAGGCAGCAATCAGCCCCAGCATTTT.

V usage is TRBV19 and J usage is TRBJ2-7; 8 nucleotides agree with TRBD1. V lost 4 bases, J lost 4 bases, and 3 bases stayed unmatched. Germline loops: CDR1 LNHDA, CDR2 SQIVND (reference sequence). There are 13 residues in the CDR3. For the CDR3, the DNA is TGTGCCAGTAGTAGCGGACAGGGTTACGAGCAGTACTTC. This translates into CASSSGQGYEQYF.

The V call is TRBV19, the J call TRBJ2-2, with TRBD1 matching 12 bases. The V gene end was trimmed by 3 bases and the J gene end by 3 bases; junction bases not matched to a gene: 8. Germline V gives CDR1 LNHDA, CDR2 SQIVND (reference sequence). This CDR3 has 18 amino acids. CDR3 coding DNA: TGTGCCAGTAGTATGGGACAGGGGGCCGCAGAAGACACCGGGGAGCTGTTTTTT. Translating gives CASSMGQGAAEDTGELFF.

V and J are TRBV7-9 and TRBJ1-1, with 7 bases matching TRBD1. Germline assignment: CDR1 SEHNR and CDR2 FQNEAQ (reference sequence). The CDR3 runs 15 residues. Trimming at V came to 1 base and at J to 0 bases, leaving 2 bases not matched to a gene. CDR3: CASSLGDSMNTEAFF. The CDR3 DNA follows: TGTGCCAGCAGCTTAGGGGACAGCATGAACACTGAAGCTTTCTTT.

This clone came up once. The chain employs TRBV19 and TRBJ2-2, with a weak D call TRBD1 (6 bases). The V gene lost 2 bases and the J gene lost 3 bases, with 7 bases spanning the gap. Per germline, CDR1 LNHDA and CDR2 SQIVND (reference sequence). The CDR3 loop spans 14 amino acids. CDR3 DNA: TGTGCCAGTAGTATACAGGGGTACACCGGGGAGCTGTTTTTT. This gives the protein CASSIQGYTGELFF. Complete variable domain (other parts from reference TRBV19 and TRBJ2-2): DGGITQSPKYLFRKEGQNVTLSCEQNLNHDAMYWYRQDPGQGLRLIYYSQIVNDFQKGDIAEGYSVSREKKESFPLTVTSAQKNPTAFYLCASSIQGYTGELFFGEGSRLTVL.

The J gene is TRBJ2-6, the V gene TRBV6-5; D ambiguous. Germline CDR1 is MNHEY and CDR2 is SVGAGI. V was clipped by 0 bases and J by 2 bases, with 8 bases between them. CDR3 length: 16 amino acids. The CDR3 is CASSYSYEAGANVLTF. CDR3 in DNA: TGTGCCAGCAGTTACTCGTACGAGGCTGGGGCCAACGTCCTGACTTTC.

This chain uses TRBV6-1 with TRBJ1-2, with 8 bases that match TRBD1. Germline CDR1 is MNHNS and CDR2 is SASEGT. The junction had 11 bases not matched to a gene; V was cut back by 3 bases and J by 5 bases. This CDR3 spans 16 amino acids. Here the CDR3 DNA reads TGTGCCAGCAGTGAGTCTTTTGGGACAGGACGATATGGCTACACCTTC. Protein product: CASSESFGTGRYGYTF.

V is TRBV10-3 and J is TRBJ1-3; perhaps TRBD1 as D (6 bases). Trimming stripped 0 bases from V and 1 base from J, with 13 bases between. Germline CDR1 reads ENHRY; CDR2 reads SYGVKD. CDR3 length: 17 amino acids. CDR3 in DNA: TGTGCCATCAGTGAGTCAGTGGGGGCCACTTCTGGAAACACCATATATTTT. Translating it yields CAISESVGATSGNTIYF.

The chain links TRBV13 to TRBJ2-7; 8 bases are shared with TRBD1. The length of the CDR3 is 16 residues. From germline, CDR1 is PRHDT and CDR2 FYEKMQ (reference sequence). With V trimmed by 7 bases and J by 4 bases, 15 bases remained unmatched. The CDR3 reads CASTLPAGGLGYEQYF. The CDR3, as DNA: TGTGCCAGCACGCTGCCCGCAGGGGGCCTCGGTTACGAGCAGTACTTC.

The V call is TRBV19, the J call TRBJ2-2; 7 nucleotides match TRBD2. Germline lookup yields CDR1 LNHDA and CDR2 SQIVND (reference sequence). V shed 9 bases, J shed 4 bases, and the junction held 14 bases outside the gene matches. CDR3 length equals 16 residues. The DNA for the CDR3 is TGTGCCAGCGATGCGAGGTGGGGGGGGGTCACCGGGGAGCTGTTTTTT. This sequence encodes CASDARWGGVTGELFF.

This chain links TRBV5-1 with TRBJ2-3; 12 nucleotides agree with TRBD2. J gave up 4 bases and V 4 bases, and 7 bases lay outside the gene matches. Germline V CDR1 and CDR2: SGHRS, YFSETQ. The CDR3 is made up of 16 amino acids. Written as DNA, the CDR3 is TGCGCCAGCAGCGGCCCTAGCGGGGGGGCCCCAGATACGCAGTATTTT. It translates to CASSGPSGGAPDTQYF.

The rearrangement joins TRBV28 to TRBJ2-7; TRBD1 matches at 7 bases. The CDR3 sequence is 17 residues long. Germline CDR1 reads MDHEN; CDR2 reads SYDVKM. The V and J ends lost 3 bases and 0 bases, in that order; junction bases with no gene match: 11. CDR3 loop: CASSFGIRDRISYEQYF. The CDR3, as DNA: TGTGCCAGCAGTTTTGGTATCCGGGACAGAATCTCCTACGAGCAGTACTTC.

This clone was found a few times. The rearrangement links TRBV7-9 to TRBJ2-7, with no clear D. With 3 bases removed from V and 4 bases from J, the gap between germline ends came to 7 bases. CDR1 SEHNR and CDR2 FQNEAQ come from the germline V gene (reference sequence). The CDR3 length is 12 residues. As DNA, the CDR3 is TGTGCCAGCAGCTTTGAGATATACGAGCAGTACTTC. Translated: CASSFEIYEQYF.

The genes are TRBV2 and TRBJ1-6, with TRBD1 matching over 7 bases. V lost 4 bases to trimming and J lost 7 bases; unmatched junction nucleotides: 4. Germline V gives CDR1 SNHLY, CDR2 FYNNEI. The CDR3 is 14 amino acids. The CDR3 loop reads CASSVYRGNSPLHF. The CDR3 bases are TGTGCCAGCAGTGTTTACAGGGGAAATTCACCCCTCCACTTT. Full variable domain (rest looked up from reference TRBV2 and TRBJ1-6): EPEVTQTPSHQVTQMGQEVILRCVPISNHLYFYWYRQILGQKVEFLVSFYNNEISEKSEIFDDQFSVERPDGSNFTLKIRSTKLEDSAMYFCASSVYRGNSPLHFGNGTRLTVT.

V and J are TRBV13 and TRBJ2-7, with a possible D match to TRBD1 (6 bases). Germline V lookup: CDR1 PRHDT, CDR2 FYEKMQ (reference sequence). CDR3 size: 14 residues. V was trimmed by 6 bases and J by 4 bases, leaving 16 bases between them. The CDR3 DNA is TGTGCCAGCAGTCGGGCAGGGGACGGGTACGAGCAGTACTTC. Translated, it gives CASSRAGDGYEQYF.

The chain has TRBV5-1 and TRBJ2-3; 8 bases align to TRBD1. V lost 4 bases to trimming and J lost 3 bases; unmatched junction nucleotides: 4. The V gene's germline CDR1 is SGHRS and CDR2 YFSETQ. The CDR3 has 14 amino acids. CDR3 sequence reads: CASSPGQGTDTQYF. CDR3 DNA sequence: TGCGCCAGCAGCCCCGGACAGGGAACAGATACGCAGTATTTT.

The V gene is TRBV6-5, the J gene TRBJ2-7; TRBD1 matches at 9 bases. This CDR3 contains 15 residues. Germline lookup yields CDR1 MNHEY and CDR2 SVGAGI. V shed 2 bases, J shed 2 bases, and the junction held 4 bases outside the gene matches. Written as DNA, the CDR3 is TGTGCCAGCAGTTACGACCGGGACAGGGCCTACGAGCAGTACTTC. Its translation is CASSYDRDRAYEQYF.